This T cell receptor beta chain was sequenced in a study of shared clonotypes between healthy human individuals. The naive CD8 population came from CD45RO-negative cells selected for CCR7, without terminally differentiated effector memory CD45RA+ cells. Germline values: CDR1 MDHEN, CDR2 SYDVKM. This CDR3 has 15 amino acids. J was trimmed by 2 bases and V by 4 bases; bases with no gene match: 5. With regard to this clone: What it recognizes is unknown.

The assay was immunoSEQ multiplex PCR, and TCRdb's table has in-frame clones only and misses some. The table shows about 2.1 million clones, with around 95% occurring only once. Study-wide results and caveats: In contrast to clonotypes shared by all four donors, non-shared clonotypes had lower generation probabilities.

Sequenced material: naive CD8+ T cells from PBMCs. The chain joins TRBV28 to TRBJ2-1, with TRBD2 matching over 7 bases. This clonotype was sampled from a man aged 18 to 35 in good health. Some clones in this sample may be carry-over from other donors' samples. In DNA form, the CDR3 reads TGTGCCAGCAGTTCCCTAGCGGAGGCCTACAATGAGCAGTTCTTC. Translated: CASSSLAEAYNEQFF.